This T cell receptor beta chain came from a study of T cell changes during pregnancy in multiple sclerosis. This clone was counted a few times. The method was immunoSEQ multiplex PCR; TCRdb's version includes in-frame clones alone and lacks a portion of them. The data show under 15,000 clones, around 87% seen once. Germline CDR1 SNHLY, CDR2 FYNNEI. With 10 bases removed from V and 9 bases from J, the gap between germline ends came to 19 bases. The CDR3 loop spans 13 amino acids. This sequence originates from a female donor in good health, enrolled as a control in a pregnancy study. Sequenced here: CD8+ T cells from peripheral blood mononuclear cells, sampled in the second trimester of pregnancy. The chain uses TRBV2 and TRBJ2-1, with D possibly TRBD1 on 5 matching bases. CDR3 DNA: TGTGCCATCTTCCTACCTCAGGGTGCTGAGCAGTTCTTC. Protein: CAIFLPQGAEQFF.